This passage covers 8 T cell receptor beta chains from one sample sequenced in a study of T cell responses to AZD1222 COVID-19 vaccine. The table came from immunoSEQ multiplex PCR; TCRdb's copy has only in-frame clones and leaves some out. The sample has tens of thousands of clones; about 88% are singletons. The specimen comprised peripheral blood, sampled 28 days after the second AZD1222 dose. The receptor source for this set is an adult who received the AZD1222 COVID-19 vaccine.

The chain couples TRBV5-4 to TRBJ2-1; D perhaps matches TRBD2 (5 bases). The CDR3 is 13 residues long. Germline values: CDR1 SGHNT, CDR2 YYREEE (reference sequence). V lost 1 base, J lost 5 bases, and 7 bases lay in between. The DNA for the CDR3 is TGTGCCAGCAGCTTGCCCGGGAACAATGAGCAGTTCTTC. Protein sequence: CASSLPGNNEQFF.

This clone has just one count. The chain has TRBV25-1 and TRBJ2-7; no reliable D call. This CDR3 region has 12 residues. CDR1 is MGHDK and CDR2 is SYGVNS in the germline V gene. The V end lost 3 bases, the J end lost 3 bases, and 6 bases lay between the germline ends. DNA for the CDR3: TGTGCCAGCAGTGAGGGCAGCTACGAGCAGTACTTC. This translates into CASSEGSYEQYF.

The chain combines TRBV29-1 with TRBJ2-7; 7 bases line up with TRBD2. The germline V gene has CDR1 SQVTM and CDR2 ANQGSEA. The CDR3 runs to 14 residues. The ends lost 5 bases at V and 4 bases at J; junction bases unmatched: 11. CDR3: CSVIVGGGGYEQYF. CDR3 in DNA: TGCAGCGTTATCGTTGGCGGGGGAGGATACGAGCAGTACTTC.

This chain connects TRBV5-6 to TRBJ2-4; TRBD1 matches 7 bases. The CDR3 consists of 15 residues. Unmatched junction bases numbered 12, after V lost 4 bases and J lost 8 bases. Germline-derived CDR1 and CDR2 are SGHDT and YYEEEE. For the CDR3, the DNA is TGTGCCAGCAGCCCGACAGGGAACTTCGGGGACATTCAGTACTTC. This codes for CASSPTGNFGDIQYF.

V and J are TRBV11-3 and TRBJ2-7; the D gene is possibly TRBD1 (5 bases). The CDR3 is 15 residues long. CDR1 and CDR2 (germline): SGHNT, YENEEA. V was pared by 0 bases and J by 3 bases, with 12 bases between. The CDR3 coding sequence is TGTGCCAGCAGCTTAGAGATAGGACATTACTACGAGCAGTACTTC. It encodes CASSLEIGHYYEQYF.

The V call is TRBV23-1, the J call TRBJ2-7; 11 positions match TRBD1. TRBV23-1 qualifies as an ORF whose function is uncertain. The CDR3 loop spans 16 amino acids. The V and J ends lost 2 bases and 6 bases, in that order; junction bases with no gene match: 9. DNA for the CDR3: TGCGCCAGCAGTCAAGCGGACAGGGGGCACTCGGGCGAGCAGTACTTC. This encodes CASSQADRGHSGEQYF.

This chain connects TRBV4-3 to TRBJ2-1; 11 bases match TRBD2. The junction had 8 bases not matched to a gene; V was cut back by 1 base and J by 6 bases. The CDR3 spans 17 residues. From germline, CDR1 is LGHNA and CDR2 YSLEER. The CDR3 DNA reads TGCGCCAGCAGCCAAGTACTGTCTAGCGGGAGGTTCAATGAGCAGTTCTTC. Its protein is CASSQVLSSGRFNEQFF.

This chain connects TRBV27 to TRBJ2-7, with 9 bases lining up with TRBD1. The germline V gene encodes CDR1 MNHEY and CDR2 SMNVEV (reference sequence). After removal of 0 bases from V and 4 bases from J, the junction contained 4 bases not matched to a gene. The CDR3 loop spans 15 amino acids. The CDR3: CASSLSPGQGYEQYF. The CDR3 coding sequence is TGTGCCAGCAGTTTATCGCCGGGACAGGGTTACGAGCAGTACTTC.